This record looks at one T cell receptor beta chain sequence and its context. The investigators reverse transcribed all of the isolated RNA, so they sequenced expressed TCRB transcripts. The method was immunoSEQ multiplex PCR; TCRdb's version includes in-frame clones alone and lacks a portion of them. This sample has 350,000 to 450,000 clones, with about 14% found just once. The sample belongs to a study of beta chain features in type 1 diabetes. CDR3 length: 13 amino acids. Source material: naive CD4+ T cells from blood. The chain carries TRBV21-1 and TRBJ1-1. TRBV21-1 is reported as a pseudogene. This TCR came from a man aged 25 to 45 in good health. Written as DNA, the CDR3 is TGTGCCAGCCTGAGGGTAGGGAACACTGAAGCTTTCTTT. Translating gives CASLRVGNTEAFF.